This is a list of T cell receptor beta chains from one sample in a study of OX40 agonist ivuxolimab in advanced cancers. Clones were sequenced by immunoSEQ multiplex PCR, and TCRdb holds only the in-frame ones, with some missing. Of tens of thousands of clones listed, around 84% are singletons. The material was CD4+ or CD8+ T cells sorted from blood, obtained in a trial of the OX40 agonist ivuxolimab. The origin of the receptors is an adult with an advanced solid tumor such as melanoma, head and neck, liver or kidney cancer. The CDR3 runs from the conserved cysteine through the conserved F or W. The D gene is left open where the match is weak. For some rows the clone size is stated as once, few or many, or as a class when expanded; others skip it.

clone_size: -; d_call: -; v_call: TRBV5-6; j_call: TRBJ2-7; cdr3_aa: CASSLDSYYEQYF; cdr3_nt: TGTGCCAGCAGCTTAGACTCCTACTACGAGCAGTACTTC
clone_size: -; d_call: TRBD1; v_call: TRBV7-9; j_call: TRBJ1-1; cdr3_aa: CASSNRQGARGTEAFF; cdr3_nt: TGTGCCAGCAGCAATAGACAGGGGGCACGGGGCACTGAAGCTTTCTTT
clone_size: -; d_call: -; v_call: TRBV19; j_call: TRBJ1-5; cdr3_aa: CASRTERNQPQHF; cdr3_nt: TGTGCCAGTAGGACAGAACGAAATCAGCCCCAGCATTTT
clone_size: -; d_call: -; v_call: TRBV6-1; j_call: TRBJ1-2; cdr3_aa: CASSKEERYYGYTF; cdr3_nt: TGTGCCAGCAGTAAGGAGGAGAGGTACTATGGCTACACCTTC
clone_size: -; d_call: TRBD2; v_call: TRBV9; j_call: TRBJ2-7; cdr3_aa: CASSAGTSGPYEQYF; cdr3_nt: TGTGCCAGCAGCGCAGGGACTAGCGGTCCCTACGAGCAGTACTTC
clone_size: -; d_call: TRBD2; v_call: TRBV18; j_call: TRBJ2-7; cdr3_aa: CASSPRLAGGAIGEQYF; cdr3_nt: TGTGCCAGCTCACCGCGACTAGCGGGAGGGGCAATTGGCGAGCAGTACTTC
clone_size: -; d_call: -; v_call: TRBV7-9; j_call: TRBJ2-5; cdr3_aa: CAGRPQETQYF; cdr3_nt: TGTGCGGGCAGGCCACAAGAGACCCAGTACTTC
clone_size: -; d_call: TRBD1; v_call: TRBV6-1; j_call: TRBJ1-5; cdr3_aa: CASSAWTGGANQPQHF; cdr3_nt: TGTGCCAGCAGTGCTTGGACAGGGGGCGCAAATCAGCCCCAGCATTTT
clone_size: -; d_call: -; v_call: TRBV29-1; j_call: TRBJ2-1; cdr3_aa: CSVAGTIGNEQFF; cdr3_nt: TGCAGCGTTGCCGGGACCATCGGCAATGAGCAGTTCTTC
clone_size: -; d_call: -; v_call: TRBV7-9; j_call: TRBJ2-1; cdr3_aa: CASSPRGARDEQFF; cdr3_nt: TGTGCCAGCAGCCCCCGAGGGGCCCGGGATGAGCAGTTCTTC
clone_size: -; d_call: TRBD2; v_call: TRBV11-2; j_call: TRBJ2-3; cdr3_aa: CASSLVSGRTSTDTQYF; cdr3_nt: TGTGCCAGCAGCTTAGTTAGCGGGAGGACGAGCACAGATACGCAGTATTTT
clone_size: -; d_call: -; v_call: TRBV5-1; j_call: TRBJ1-1; cdr3_aa: CASSQGMDTEAFF; cdr3_nt: TGCGCCAGCAGCCAGGGTATGGACACTGAAGCTTTCTTT
clone_size: -; d_call: TRBD1; v_call: TRBV19; j_call: TRBJ2-7; cdr3_aa: CASSPGTGGSYEQYF; cdr3_nt: TGTGCCAGTAGTCCCGGGACAGGGGGCAGTTACGAGCAGTACTTC
clone_size: -; d_call: -; v_call: TRBV12-5; j_call: TRBJ1-1; cdr3_aa: CASTLGGEAEAFF; cdr3_nt: TGTGCTAGTACCCTGGGGGGAGAAGCTGAAGCTTTCTTT
clone_size: -; d_call: -; v_call: TRBV18; j_call: TRBJ2-2; cdr3_aa: CASSPSTGELFF; cdr3_nt: TGTGCCAGCTCACCTTCGACCGGGGAGCTGTTTTTT
clone_size: -; d_call: -; v_call: TRBV13; j_call: TRBJ1-1; cdr3_aa: CASSRGRPVTEAFF; cdr3_nt: TGTGCCAGCAGCCGCGGTCGACCGGTAACTGAAGCTTTCTTT
clone_size: -; d_call: -; v_call: TRBV6-1; j_call: TRBJ1-5; cdr3_aa: CASSEGGGDPNQPQHF; cdr3_nt: TGTGCCAGCAGTGAAGGGGGAGGGGACCCCAATCAGCCCCAGCATTTT
clone_size: -; d_call: TRBD2; v_call: TRBV7-2; j_call: TRBJ2-4; cdr3_aa: CASSPGRQGKNIQYF; cdr3_nt: TGTGCCAGCAGCCCCGGGAGGCAGGGCAAAAACATTCAGTACTTC
clone_size: -; d_call: -; v_call: TRBV7-2; j_call: TRBJ2-5; cdr3_aa: CASSLQQETQYF; cdr3_nt: TGTGCCAGCAGCTTACAGCAAGAGACCCAGTACTTC
clone_size: -; d_call: TRBD2; v_call: TRBV19; j_call: TRBJ2-5; cdr3_aa: CASHNGRAQYF; cdr3_nt: TGTGCCAGTCATAATGGGAGGGCCCAGTACTTC
clone_size: -; d_call: -; v_call: TRBV6-6; j_call: TRBJ1-1; cdr3_aa: CASSHRVGNTEAFF; cdr3_nt: TGTGCCAGCAGCCACAGGGTGGGGAACACTGAAGCTTTCTTT
clone_size: -; d_call: -; v_call: TRBV6-1; j_call: TRBJ1-1; cdr3_aa: CASQRVNTEAFF; cdr3_nt: TGTGCCAGCCAAAGGGTGAACACTGAAGCTTTCTTT
clone_size: -; d_call: -; v_call: TRBV5-4; j_call: TRBJ1-3; cdr3_aa: CASSQDISGNTIYF; cdr3_nt: TGTGCCAGCAGCCAGGACATCTCTGGAAACACCATATATTTT
clone_size: few; d_call: -; v_call: TRBV7-9; j_call: TRBJ1-2; cdr3_aa: CASSGFGEILYGYTF; cdr3_nt: TGTGCCAGCAGCGGTTTCGGGGAGATCCTTTATGGCTACACCTTC
clone_size: -; d_call: TRBD1; v_call: TRBV11-2; j_call: TRBJ2-7; cdr3_aa: CASSFTGDEQYF; cdr3_nt: TGTGCCAGCAGCTTTACAGGGGATGAGCAGTACTTC
clone_size: -; d_call: TRBD1; v_call: TRBV18; j_call: TRBJ1-1; cdr3_aa: CASSPGTAQPQAFF; cdr3_nt: TGTGCCAGCTCCCCGGGGACAGCCCAACCTCAAGCTTTCTTT
clone_size: -; d_call: -; v_call: TRBV11-3; j_call: TRBJ1-6; cdr3_aa: CASSRGGNSPLHF; cdr3_nt: TGTGCCAGCAGCAGGGGAGGGAATTCACCCCTCCACTTT
clone_size: -; d_call: TRBD1; v_call: TRBV6-6; j_call: TRBJ1-5; cdr3_aa: CASSYLGQGGQPQHF; cdr3_nt: TGTGCCAGCAGTTACCTGGGACAGGGTGGACAGCCCCAGCATTTT
clone_size: few; d_call: TRBD1; v_call: TRBV29-1; j_call: TRBJ1-2; cdr3_aa: CSVRDRGDYGYTF; cdr3_nt: TGCAGCGTCAGGGACAGAGGGGACTATGGCTACACCTTC
clone_size: -; d_call: -; v_call: TRBV16; j_call: TRBJ2-2; cdr3_aa: CASSPIRSGELFF; cdr3_nt: TGTGCCAGCAGCCCGATCAGATCCGGGGAGCTGTTTTTT
clone_size: -; d_call: -; v_call: TRBV7-2; j_call: TRBJ2-2; cdr3_aa: CASSLVTLAANTGELFF; cdr3_nt: TGTGCCAGCAGCTTAGTAACCCTCGCCGCGAACACCGGGGAGCTGTTTTTT
clone_size: -; d_call: -; v_call: TRBV2; j_call: TRBJ2-1; cdr3_aa: CASRARAAGSYNEQFF; cdr3_nt: TGTGCCAGCAGGGCTCGGGCGGCAGGCTCCTACAATGAGCAGTTCTTC
clone_size: -; d_call: TRBD1; v_call: TRBV5-1; j_call: TRBJ2-1; cdr3_aa: CASSQTGSLGNEQFF; cdr3_nt: TGCGCCAGCAGCCAGACAGGGTCGCTAGGGAATGAGCAGTTCTTC
clone_size: -; d_call: -; v_call: TRBV5-1; j_call: TRBJ2-2; cdr3_aa: CASKRRGSYTGELFF; cdr3_nt: TGCGCCAGCAAGCGCAGGGGTAGTTACACCGGGGAGCTGTTTTTT
clone_size: -; d_call: -; v_call: TRBV25-1; j_call: TRBJ1-3; cdr3_aa: CASSEPGGVSGNTIYF; cdr3_nt: TGTGCCAGCAGTGAGCCAGGAGGGGTGTCGGGAAACACCATATATTTT
clone_size: once; d_call: -; v_call: TRBV5-6; j_call: TRBJ1-2; cdr3_aa: CASSLGRGYGYTF; cdr3_nt: TGTGCCAGCAGCTTGGGCAGGGGCTATGGCTACACCTTC
clone_size: -; d_call: TRBD1; v_call: TRBV5-1; j_call: TRBJ1-3; cdr3_aa: CASSLGTAGNTIYF; cdr3_nt: TGCGCCAGCAGCCTGGGGACAGCTGGAAACACCATATATTTT
clone_size: -; d_call: TRBD1; v_call: TRBV13; j_call: TRBJ1-2; cdr3_aa: CASSRTGSYGYTF; cdr3_nt: TGTGCCAGCAGCCGGACAGGATCCTATGGCTACACCTTC
clone_size: -; d_call: -; v_call: TRBV11-2; j_call: TRBJ1-2; cdr3_aa: CASSLGVRGYTF; cdr3_nt: TGTGCCAGCAGCTTGGGTGTCCGTGGCTACACCTTC
clone_size: -; d_call: -; v_call: TRBV29-1; j_call: TRBJ1-2; cdr3_aa: CSVEGGGRSPNYGYTF; cdr3_nt: TGCAGCGTTGAAGGCGGCGGGCGAAGTCCTAACTATGGCTACACCTTC
clone_size: -; d_call: -; v_call: TRBV18; j_call: TRBJ1-4; cdr3_aa: CASGRDRSQPGKLFF; cdr3_nt: TGTGCCAGCGGCAGAGACAGGTCCCAACCCGGAAAACTGTTTTTT
clone_size: -; d_call: -; v_call: TRBV5-6; j_call: TRBJ1-2; cdr3_aa: CASSFGHLYGYTF; cdr3_nt: TGTGCCAGCAGCTTTGGACACCTCTATGGCTACACCTTC
clone_size: -; d_call: -; v_call: TRBV19; j_call: TRBJ1-2; cdr3_aa: CASSIKDSLVIGYTF; cdr3_nt: TGTGCCAGTAGTATCAAGGACTCGCTCGTGATCGGCTACACCTTC
clone_size: -; d_call: -; v_call: TRBV29-1; j_call: TRBJ2-1; cdr3_aa: CSVAIYNEQFF; cdr3_nt: TGCAGCGTTGCCATCTACAATGAGCAGTTCTTC
clone_size: once; d_call: TRBD1; v_call: TRBV6-1; j_call: TRBJ2-5; cdr3_aa: CASSAGTGSQETQYF; cdr3_nt: TGTGCCAGCAGTGCCGGGACAGGGTCTCAAGAGACCCAGTACTTC
clone_size: -; d_call: -; v_call: TRBV19; j_call: TRBJ2-7; cdr3_aa: CASSIGAGMVYEQYF; cdr3_nt: TGTGCCAGTAGTATAGGGGCAGGGATGGTCTACGAGCAGTACTTC
clone_size: once; d_call: -; v_call: TRBV5-1; j_call: TRBJ2-1; cdr3_aa: CASRKGDEQFF; cdr3_nt: TGCGCCAGCAGGAAAGGGGATGAGCAGTTCTTC
clone_size: -; d_call: -; v_call: TRBV5-1; j_call: TRBJ1-1; cdr3_aa: CASSPDVAGGTEAFF; cdr3_nt: TGCGCCAGCAGCCCCGATGTTGCCGGGGGCACTGAAGCTTTCTTT
clone_size: -; d_call: TRBD2; v_call: TRBV7-3; j_call: TRBJ2-1; cdr3_aa: CASSPSGGSPNEQFF; cdr3_nt: TGTGCCAGCAGCCCCTCGGGCGGGAGCCCCAATGAGCAGTTCTTC
clone_size: -; d_call: TRBD1; v_call: TRBV27; j_call: TRBJ1-2; cdr3_aa: CASSSLIRGNVDNYGYTF; cdr3_nt: TGTGCCAGCAGCTCACTGATCAGGGGGAATGTGGACAACTATGGCTACACCTTC
clone_size: once; d_call: -; v_call: TRBV19; j_call: TRBJ2-7; cdr3_aa: CASSIEGAGYEQYF; cdr3_nt: TGTGCCAGTAGTATAGAGGGAGCCGGCTACGAGCAGTACTTC
clone_size: -; d_call: TRBD1; v_call: TRBV5-1; j_call: TRBJ1-4; cdr3_aa: CASSPTGDEKLFF; cdr3_nt: TGCGCCAGCAGCCCGACAGGGGATGAAAAACTGTTTTTT
clone_size: once; d_call: -; v_call: TRBV7-7; j_call: TRBJ2-5; cdr3_aa: CASSLDGGSGTQYF; cdr3_nt: TGTGCTAGCAGCTTAGACGGGGGTTCCGGGACCCAGTACTTC
clone_size: once; d_call: -; v_call: TRBV4-1; j_call: TRBJ1-1; cdr3_aa: CASSQDLGGVATEAFF; cdr3_nt: TGCGCCAGCAGCCAAGACCTTGGAGGGGTGGCCACTGAAGCTTTCTTT
clone_size: -; d_call: TRBD2; v_call: TRBV2; j_call: TRBJ2-1; cdr3_aa: CASSETSASNEQFF; cdr3_nt: TGTGCCAGCAGTGAAACTAGCGCCTCCAATGAGCAGTTCTTC
clone_size: -; d_call: -; v_call: TRBV12-5; j_call: TRBJ1-5; cdr3_aa: CASGPSTQPQHF; cdr3_nt: TGTGCTAGTGGTCCGTCGACTCAGCCCCAGCATTTT
clone_size: few; d_call: TRBD1; v_call: TRBV6-5; j_call: TRBJ2-5; cdr3_aa: CASSYERGRETQYF; cdr3_nt: TGTGCCAGCAGTTACGAGAGGGGGCGCGAGACCCAGTACTTC